This T cell receptor (beta chain) was recovered during a study of blood T cell repertoires in COVID-19. Some clones are missing from TCRdb's copy, which holds only in-frame ones; the method was immunoSEQ multiplex PCR. Seen here are over 250,000 clones, roughly 86% observed once, and the top ten hold roughly 1.8%. In this sample, this clone turned up once. Two negative PCRs, clearance, or symptom resolution were required of recovered Cohort 3 donors. The CDR3 is 14 residues long. Trimming pared 5 bases from V and 3 bases from J, leaving 13 bases between. Germline-derived CDR1 and CDR2 are MGHDK and SYGVNS.

The material sequenced was PBMCs or T cells enriched from blood (not recorded which). The J gene is TRBJ1-1, the V gene TRBV25-1; a possible D gene is TRBD1 (6 bases). The TCR was taken from a woman aged 55 to 70 who had recovered from COVID-19. The CDR3 sequence is CASSNIRGHTEAFF. The CDR3 DNA is TGTGCCAGCAGTAATATCAGGGGACACACTGAAGCTTTCTTT.